The rows below give T cell receptor beta chains drawn from one sample of a study of cytomegalovirus exposure and HLA in healthy donors. Using immunoSEQ multiplex PCR, the repertoire was profiled, and TCRdb retains in-frame clones only, with some absent. Of 150,000 to 200,000 clones listed, approximately 84% are singletons. Sequencing input: PBMCs. The receptors originated from a girl under three years old in good health and CMV-seronegative. Both conserved end residues are part of each CDR3. D genes are given only for firm matches. Only some rows state a clone size, as once, few, many or a class for expanded clones.

clone_size: .; cdr3_length: 17; v_call: TRBV30; j_call: TRBJ1-3; d_call: TRBD1; cdr3_nt: TGTGCCTGGAGGGGGACCGGGACAGGGGTCTCTGGAAACACCATATATTTT; cdr3_aa: CAWRGTGTGVSGNTIYF
clone_size: .; cdr3_length: 13; v_call: TRBV5-4; j_call: TRBJ1-2; d_call: TRBD1; cdr3_nt: TGTGCCAGCAGCTCCACAGGGGACTATGGCTACACCTTC; cdr3_aa: CASSSTGDYGYTF
clone_size: .; cdr3_length: 16; v_call: TRBV27; j_call: TRBJ2-7; d_call: .; cdr3_nt: TGTGCCAGCAGTTTAGGTGGGCTAGTTAGCGCCTACGAGCAGTACTTC; cdr3_aa: CASSLGGLVSAYEQYF
clone_size: .; cdr3_length: 19; v_call: TRBV15; j_call: TRBJ1-1; d_call: .; cdr3_nt: TGTGCCACCAGCTCCAAAGGGGAATATAGTCTCCCGCGGGGGACTGAAGCTTTCTTT; cdr3_aa: CATSSKGEYSLPRGTEAFF
clone_size: .; cdr3_length: 14; v_call: TRBV10-3; j_call: TRBJ2-3; d_call: .; cdr3_nt: TGTGCCATCCAAAGTTCCGGGATAAGGGATACGCAGTATTTT; cdr3_aa: CAIQSSGIRDTQYF
clone_size: .; cdr3_length: 16; v_call: TRBV29-1; j_call: TRBJ2-3; d_call: .; cdr3_nt: TGCAGCGTTGTCTTCCAGGATTCCATCAGCACAGATACGCAGTATTTT; cdr3_aa: CSVVFQDSISTDTQYF
clone_size: .; cdr3_length: 16; v_call: TRBV5-1; j_call: TRBJ2-7; d_call: .; cdr3_nt: TGCGCCAGCAGCTTGTATGGGGCGGGACTCTTATACGAGCAGTACTTC; cdr3_aa: CASSLYGAGLLYEQYF
clone_size: .; cdr3_length: 14; v_call: TRBV4-3; j_call: TRBJ2-7; d_call: .; cdr3_nt: TGCGCCAGCAGCCAATTCCGCGGGACCTACGAGCAGTACTTC; cdr3_aa: CASSQFRGTYEQYF
clone_size: .; cdr3_length: 13; v_call: TRBV2; j_call: TRBJ2-5; d_call: .; cdr3_nt: TGTGCCAGCATGGACAGCTACCAAGAGACCCAGTACTTC; cdr3_aa: CASMDSYQETQYF
clone_size: .; cdr3_length: 15; v_call: TRBV27; j_call: TRBJ1-4; d_call: TRBD1; cdr3_nt: TGTGCCAGCAGTTTGGGGGGGACAGGGTTTGAAAAACTGTTTTTT; cdr3_aa: CASSLGGTGFEKLFF
clone_size: .; cdr3_length: 17; v_call: TRBV2; j_call: TRBJ2-1; d_call: .; cdr3_nt: TGTGCCAGCTCAACGACCCTTCCGGGAACTGATTACAATGAGCAGTTCTTC; cdr3_aa: CASSTTLPGTDYNEQFF
clone_size: .; cdr3_length: 13; v_call: TRBV6-1; j_call: TRBJ2-5; d_call: TRBD2; cdr3_nt: TGTGCCAGCAGTGGGCTAGCGGAAGAGACCCAGTACTTC; cdr3_aa: CASSGLAEETQYF
clone_size: few; cdr3_length: 13; v_call: TRBV2; j_call: TRBJ2-5; d_call: .; cdr3_nt: TGTGCCAGCAGTGAGACAACACAAGAGACCCAGTACTTC; cdr3_aa: CASSETTQETQYF
clone_size: .; cdr3_length: 13; v_call: TRBV2; j_call: TRBJ1-4; d_call: .; cdr3_nt: TGTGCCGGACAACAGGCCAGGAATGAAAAACTGTTTTTT; cdr3_aa: CAGQQARNEKLFF
clone_size: .; cdr3_length: 15; v_call: TRBV14; j_call: TRBJ2-7; d_call: .; cdr3_nt: TGTGCCAGCAGCCAAGACCCCGGTGGGCTGTCCGAGCAGTACTTC; cdr3_aa: CASSQDPGGLSEQYF
clone_size: .; cdr3_length: 15; v_call: TRBV30; j_call: TRBJ1-2; d_call: .; cdr3_nt: TGTGCCTGGAGAGAAGGACACCTAGGCAGCTATGGCTACACCTTC; cdr3_aa: CAWREGHLGSYGYTF
clone_size: few; cdr3_length: 12; v_call: TRBV6-6; j_call: TRBJ1-4; d_call: TRBD1; cdr3_nt: TGTGCCAGCAGTTACCAGGGGGCTGGGCTGTTTTTT; cdr3_aa: CASSYQGAGLFF
clone_size: .; cdr3_length: 17; v_call: TRBV4-2; j_call: TRBJ2-7; d_call: .; cdr3_nt: TGTGCCAGCAGCCAAGATCCGGAATCGGGAGAGTCCTACGAGCAGTACTTC; cdr3_aa: CASSQDPESGESYEQYF
clone_size: .; cdr3_length: 16; v_call: TRBV2; j_call: TRBJ2-2; d_call: TRBD1; cdr3_nt: TGTGCCAGCCATTGGGACAGGGGGCTTATTACCGGGGAGCTGTTTTTT; cdr3_aa: CASHWDRGLITGELFF
clone_size: .; cdr3_length: 17; v_call: TRBV28; j_call: TRBJ2-3; d_call: TRBD2; cdr3_nt: TGTGCCAGCCTTCGGTCTAGCGGGCCTCTTTTCACAGATACGCAGTATTTT; cdr3_aa: CASLRSSGPLFTDTQYF
clone_size: .; cdr3_length: 15; v_call: TRBV11-2; j_call: TRBJ1-2; d_call: .; cdr3_nt: TGTGCCAGCAGCTTAAGGGGGGGGACCCCTTATGGCTACACCTTC; cdr3_aa: CASSLRGGTPYGYTF
clone_size: .; cdr3_length: 13; v_call: TRBV7-9; j_call: TRBJ1-2; d_call: .; cdr3_nt: TGTGCCAGCAGCTTAGGCGGTTATTATGGCTACACCTTC; cdr3_aa: CASSLGGYYGYTF
clone_size: .; cdr3_length: 14; v_call: TRBV11-2; j_call: TRBJ2-3; d_call: .; cdr3_nt: TGTGCCAGCAGCTTCCGGGTCAACACAGATACGCAGTATTTT; cdr3_aa: CASSFRVNTDTQYF
clone_size: .; cdr3_length: 15; v_call: TRBV4-1; j_call: TRBJ1-5; d_call: .; cdr3_nt: TGCGCCAGCAGCCAAGAGTTTTACTCCAATCAGCCCCAGCATTTT; cdr3_aa: CASSQEFYSNQPQHF
clone_size: .; cdr3_length: 15; v_call: TRBV25-1; j_call: TRBJ2-3; d_call: .; cdr3_nt: TGTGCCAGCAGTAGGCGGGACAGACGCACAGATACGCAGTATTTT; cdr3_aa: CASSRRDRRTDTQYF
clone_size: .; cdr3_length: 17; v_call: TRBV4-3; j_call: TRBJ1-4; d_call: TRBD1; cdr3_nt: TGCGCCAGCAGCCAAACAGGGGGCTACTCCCCGGGGGAAAAACTGTTTTTT; cdr3_aa: CASSQTGGYSPGEKLFF
clone_size: .; cdr3_length: 11; v_call: TRBV20-1; j_call: TRBJ2-2; d_call: .; cdr3_nt: TGCAGTGCTAGTTCCGCCGGGGAGCTGTTTTTT; cdr3_aa: CSASSAGELFF
clone_size: once; cdr3_length: 14; v_call: TRBV19; j_call: TRBJ1-5; d_call: .; cdr3_nt: TGTGCCACTAACCCGGGACACCACAATCAGCCCCAGCATTTT; cdr3_aa: CATNPGHHNQPQHF
clone_size: .; cdr3_length: 14; v_call: TRBV7-6; j_call: TRBJ2-7; d_call: TRBD2; cdr3_nt: TGTGCCAGCAGCCCTAGCGGGAGAACCTACGAGCAGTACTTC; cdr3_aa: CASSPSGRTYEQYF
clone_size: once; cdr3_length: 16; v_call: TRBV9; j_call: TRBJ2-7; d_call: TRBD2; cdr3_nt: TGTGCCAGCAGCCCCTGGGGACTAGCGGGAGTCCGCGAGCAGTACTTC; cdr3_aa: CASSPWGLAGVREQYF
clone_size: .; cdr3_length: 19; v_call: TRBV5-1; j_call: TRBJ2-5; d_call: TRBD2; cdr3_nt: TGCGCCAGCAGCTTGGGACGACTAGCGGGACTTAGTATGGTGGAGACCCAGTACTTC; cdr3_aa: CASSLGRLAGLSMVETQYF
clone_size: few; cdr3_length: 10; v_call: TRBV25-1; j_call: TRBJ2-1; d_call: .; cdr3_nt: TGTGCCAGCAGAGCTGGTGAGCAGTTCTTC; cdr3_aa: CASRAGEQFF
clone_size: once; cdr3_length: 14; v_call: TRBV19; j_call: TRBJ1-1; d_call: .; cdr3_nt: TGTGCCAGTAGTATTGGGGCGCCGGGCACTGAAGCTTTCTTT; cdr3_aa: CASSIGAPGTEAFF
clone_size: .; cdr3_length: 16; v_call: TRBV7-9; j_call: TRBJ2-7; d_call: TRBD2; cdr3_nt: TGTGCCAGCAGTTTGTCTAGCGGGGGGCATCCGTGGGAGCAGTACTTC; cdr3_aa: CASSLSSGGHPWEQYF
clone_size: .; cdr3_length: 16; v_call: TRBV7-9; j_call: TRBJ1-5; d_call: TRBD1; cdr3_nt: TGTGCCAGCAGCTTGGACAGGGGGCATAGCAATCAGCCCCAGCATTTT; cdr3_aa: CASSLDRGHSNQPQHF
clone_size: .; cdr3_length: 14; v_call: TRBV9; j_call: TRBJ1-6; d_call: TRBD1; cdr3_nt: TGTGCCAGCAGTTTGACAGGGGAAAATTCACCCCTCCACTTT; cdr3_aa: CASSLTGENSPLHF
clone_size: .; cdr3_length: 13; v_call: TRBV18; j_call: TRBJ2-7; d_call: .; cdr3_nt: TGTGCCAGCTCACCATCGGTCGTGGCAGAGGTGTACTTC; cdr3_aa: CASSPSVVAEVYF
clone_size: .; cdr3_length: 15; v_call: TRBV5-4; j_call: TRBJ2-5; d_call: TRBD1; cdr3_nt: TGTGCCAGCAGCCATATAAGACAGGGGAAAGAGACCCAGTACTTC; cdr3_aa: CASSHIRQGKETQYF
clone_size: .; cdr3_length: 15; v_call: TRBV4-1; j_call: TRBJ1-2; d_call: TRBD1; cdr3_nt: TGCGCCAGCAGCTGGAGGGTGCAGGGGGACTATGGCTACACCTTC; cdr3_aa: CASSWRVQGDYGYTF
clone_size: .; cdr3_length: 14; v_call: TRBV5-1; j_call: TRBJ2-1; d_call: TRBD2; cdr3_nt: TGCGCCAGCAGCTTACTAGCGGGGTTACATGAGCAGTTCTTC; cdr3_aa: CASSLLAGLHEQFF
clone_size: .; cdr3_length: 15; v_call: TRBV7-3; j_call: TRBJ2-1; d_call: TRBD1; cdr3_nt: TGTGCCAGCAGCTTGACCGGGACAGGAAACAATGAGCAGTTCTTC; cdr3_aa: CASSLTGTGNNEQFF
clone_size: .; cdr3_length: 15; v_call: TRBV6-1; j_call: TRBJ2-7; d_call: .; cdr3_nt: TGTGCCAGCAGTGAACTCTCCGGGACTCCCTACGAGCAGTACTTC; cdr3_aa: CASSELSGTPYEQYF
clone_size: few; cdr3_length: 16; v_call: TRBV4-1; j_call: TRBJ2-1; d_call: .; cdr3_nt: TGCGCCAGCAGCCAAAATCAGAGGGCACACTACAATGAGCAGTTCTTC; cdr3_aa: CASSQNQRAHYNEQFF
clone_size: .; cdr3_length: 13; v_call: TRBV27; j_call: TRBJ1-1; d_call: .; cdr3_nt: TGTGCCAGCAGTTGGGCACACAACACTGAAGCTTTCTTT; cdr3_aa: CASSWAHNTEAFF
clone_size: .; cdr3_length: 16; v_call: TRBV25-1; j_call: TRBJ2-2; d_call: TRBD1; cdr3_nt: TGTGCCAGCAGGAGGCCCGGGACAGGGTTCACCGGGGAGCTGTTTTTT; cdr3_aa: CASRRPGTGFTGELFF
clone_size: .; cdr3_length: 14; v_call: TRBV7-2; j_call: TRBJ1-5; d_call: TRBD1; cdr3_nt: TGTGCCAGCAGCTCGGGACAGGGAAGGCAGCCCCAGCATTTT; cdr3_aa: CASSSGQGRQPQHF
clone_size: few; cdr3_length: 15; v_call: TRBV6-6; j_call: TRBJ2-3; d_call: TRBD2; cdr3_nt: TGTGCCAGCAGTGGGGCCGGGAGGTCGACTGATACGCAGTATTTT; cdr3_aa: CASSGAGRSTDTQYF
clone_size: .; cdr3_length: 14; v_call: TRBV4-3; j_call: TRBJ1-1; d_call: .; cdr3_nt: TGCGCCAGCAGCCAAGATAGGGGGTGGGACGAAGCTTTCTTT; cdr3_aa: CASSQDRGWDEAFF
clone_size: .; cdr3_length: 12; v_call: TRBV13; j_call: TRBJ1-1; d_call: .; cdr3_nt: TGTGCCAGCAGCCAGGGTTACACTGAAGCTTTCTTT; cdr3_aa: CASSQGYTEAFF
clone_size: .; cdr3_length: 13; v_call: TRBV25-1; j_call: TRBJ1-1; d_call: .; cdr3_nt: TGTGCCAGCAGACACGGGGGGGCCACTGAAGCTTTCTTT; cdr3_aa: CASRHGGATEAFF
clone_size: .; cdr3_length: 16; v_call: TRBV6-6; j_call: TRBJ2-2; d_call: .; cdr3_nt: TGTGCCAGCAGTTACATCAGGGATTTGGTCATCGGGGAGCTGTTTTTT; cdr3_aa: CASSYIRDLVIGELFF
clone_size: few; cdr3_length: 14; v_call: TRBV27; j_call: TRBJ2-7; d_call: TRBD1; cdr3_nt: TGTGCCAGCAGTTTATCGACAGGGGGCGACGAGCAGTACTTC; cdr3_aa: CASSLSTGGDEQYF
clone_size: .; cdr3_length: 13; v_call: TRBV19; j_call: TRBJ2-3; d_call: .; cdr3_nt: TGTGCCAGTAGTAACCGAAGGGGGGATACGCAGTATTTT; cdr3_aa: CASSNRRGDTQYF
clone_size: .; cdr3_length: 12; v_call: TRBV29-1; j_call: TRBJ2-2; d_call: .; cdr3_nt: TGCAGCGTTGTAACGGGAGTGGGGGAGCTGTTTTTT; cdr3_aa: CSVVTGVGELFF
clone_size: .; cdr3_length: 13; v_call: TRBV7-3; j_call: TRBJ2-2; d_call: .; cdr3_nt: TGTGCCAGCAGCTCGGGACATACCGGGGAGCTGTTTTTT; cdr3_aa: CASSSGHTGELFF